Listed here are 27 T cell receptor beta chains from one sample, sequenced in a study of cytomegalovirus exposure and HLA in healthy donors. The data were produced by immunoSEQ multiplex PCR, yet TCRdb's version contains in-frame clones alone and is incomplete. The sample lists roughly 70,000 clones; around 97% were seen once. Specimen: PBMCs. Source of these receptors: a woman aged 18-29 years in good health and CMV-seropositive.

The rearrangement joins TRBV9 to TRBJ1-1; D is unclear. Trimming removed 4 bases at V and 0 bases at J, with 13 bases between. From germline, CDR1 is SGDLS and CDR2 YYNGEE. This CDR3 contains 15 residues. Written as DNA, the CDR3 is TGTGCCAGCAGCCCTCTTGGAGCAATGAACACTGAAGCTTTCTTT. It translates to CASSPLGAMNTEAFF.

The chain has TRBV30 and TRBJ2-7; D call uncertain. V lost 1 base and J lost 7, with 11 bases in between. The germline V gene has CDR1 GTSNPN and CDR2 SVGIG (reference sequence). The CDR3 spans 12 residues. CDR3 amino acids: CAWSAGPREQYF. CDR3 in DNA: TGTGCCTGGAGTGCGGGTCCCCGTGAGCAGTACTTC.

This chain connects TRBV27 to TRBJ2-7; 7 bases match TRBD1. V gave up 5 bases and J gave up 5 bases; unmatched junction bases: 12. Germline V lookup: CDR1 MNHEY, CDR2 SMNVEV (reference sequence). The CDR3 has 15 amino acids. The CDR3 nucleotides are TGTGCCAGCAGTACCCCCGGCCAGGGGGACGACGAGCAGTACTTC. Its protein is CASSTPGQGDDEQYF.

CDR3: CASSSGRFNTEAFF. DNA for the CDR3: TGTGCCAGCAGCAGCGGGAGATTTAACACTGAAGCTTTCTTT. V is TRBV11-3 and J is TRBJ1-1; D remains ambiguous. With 5 bases removed from V and 2 bases from J, the gap between germline ends came to 12 bases. CDR1 and CDR2 from the germline V gene are SGHNT and YENEEA. There are 14 residues in the CDR3.

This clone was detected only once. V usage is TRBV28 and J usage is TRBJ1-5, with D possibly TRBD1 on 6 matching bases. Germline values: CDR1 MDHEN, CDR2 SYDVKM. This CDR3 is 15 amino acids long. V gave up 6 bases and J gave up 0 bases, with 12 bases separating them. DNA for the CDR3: TGTGCCAGCAGAAGAGGACAGTATAGCAATCAGCCCCAGCATTTT. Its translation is CASRRGQYSNQPQHF.

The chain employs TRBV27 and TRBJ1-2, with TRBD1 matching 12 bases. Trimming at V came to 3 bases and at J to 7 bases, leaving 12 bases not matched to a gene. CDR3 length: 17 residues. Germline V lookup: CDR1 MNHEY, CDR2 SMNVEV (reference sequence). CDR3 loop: CASSFVGQGARMGGYTF. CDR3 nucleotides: TGTGCCAGCAGTTTTGTGGGACAGGGGGCTAGGATGGGTGGCTACACCTTC.

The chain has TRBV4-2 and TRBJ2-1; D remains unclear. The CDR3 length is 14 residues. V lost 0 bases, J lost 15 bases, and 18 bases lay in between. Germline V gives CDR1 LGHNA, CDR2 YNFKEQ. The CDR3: CASSQDRWPPGRFF. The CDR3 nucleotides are TGTGCCAGCAGCCAAGATCGTTGGCCCCCAGGAAGGTTCTTC.

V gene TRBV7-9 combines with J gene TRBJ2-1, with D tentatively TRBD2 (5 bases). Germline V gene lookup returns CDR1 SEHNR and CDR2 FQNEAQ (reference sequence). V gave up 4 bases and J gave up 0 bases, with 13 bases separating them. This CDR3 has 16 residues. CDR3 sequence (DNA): TGTGCCAGCAGCTCCACCAGCGGTTACTCCTACAATGAGCAGTTCTTC. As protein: CASSSTSGYSYNEQFF.

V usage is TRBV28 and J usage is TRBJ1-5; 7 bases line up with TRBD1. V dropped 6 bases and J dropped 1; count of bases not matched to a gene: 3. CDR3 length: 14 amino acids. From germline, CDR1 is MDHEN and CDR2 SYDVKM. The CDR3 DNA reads TGTGCCAGCAGGACAGGGATGAGCAATCAGCCCCAGCATTTT. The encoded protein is CASRTGMSNQPQHF.

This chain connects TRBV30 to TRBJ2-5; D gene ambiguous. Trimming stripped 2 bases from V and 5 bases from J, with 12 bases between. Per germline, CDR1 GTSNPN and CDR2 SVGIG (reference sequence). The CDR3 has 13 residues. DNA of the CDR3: TGTGCCTGGAGTCGGGTCGCTCGGGAGACCCAGTACTTC. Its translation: CAWSRVARETQYF.

CDR3 nucleotide sequence: TGTGCCAGCAGGGACAGGGGCTACGAGCAGTACTTC. This encodes CASRDRGYEQYF. The rearrangement uses TRBV27 and TRBJ2-7; the match to TRBD1 covers 9 bases. CDR1 MNHEY and CDR2 SMNVEV come from the germline V gene (reference sequence). Germline trimming cut 6 bases from V and 3 bases from J; bases unmatched to any gene: 0. CDR3 size: 12 residues.

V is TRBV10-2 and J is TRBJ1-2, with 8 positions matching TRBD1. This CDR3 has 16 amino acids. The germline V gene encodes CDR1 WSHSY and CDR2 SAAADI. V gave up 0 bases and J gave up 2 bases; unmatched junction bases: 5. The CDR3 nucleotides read TGCGCCAGCAGTGAGTCACCGGGACAGGTCAACTATGGCTACACCTTC. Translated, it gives CASSESPGQVNYGYTF.

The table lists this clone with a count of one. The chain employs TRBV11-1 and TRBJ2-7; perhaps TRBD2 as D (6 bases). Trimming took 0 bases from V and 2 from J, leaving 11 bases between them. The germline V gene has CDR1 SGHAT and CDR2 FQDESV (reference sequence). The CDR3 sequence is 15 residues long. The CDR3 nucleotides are TGTGCCAGCAGCTTAGCGGGAGGAGGCACCTACGAGCAGTACTTC. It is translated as CASSLAGGGTYEQYF.

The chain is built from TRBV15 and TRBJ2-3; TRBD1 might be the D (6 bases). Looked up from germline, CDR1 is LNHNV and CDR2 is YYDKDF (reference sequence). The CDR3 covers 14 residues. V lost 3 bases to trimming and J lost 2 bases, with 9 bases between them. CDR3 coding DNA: TGTGCCACCAGCAGCAGGGGCGCCACAGATACGCAGTATTTT. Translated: CATSSRGATDTQYF.

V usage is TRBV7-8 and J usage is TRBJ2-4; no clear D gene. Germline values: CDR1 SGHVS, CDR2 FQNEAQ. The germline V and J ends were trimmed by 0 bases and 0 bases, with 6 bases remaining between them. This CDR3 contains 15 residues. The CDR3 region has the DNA TGTGCCAGCAGCTTAGCGGGCTCAGCCAAAAACATTCAGTACTTC. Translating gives CASSLAGSAKNIQYF. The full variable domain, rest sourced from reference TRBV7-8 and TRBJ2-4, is GAGVSQSPRYKVAKRGQDVALRCDPISGHVSLFWYQQALGQGPEFLTYFQNEAQLDKSGLPSDRFFAERPEGSVSTLKIQRTQQEDSAVYLCASSLAGSAKNIQYFGAGTRLSVL.

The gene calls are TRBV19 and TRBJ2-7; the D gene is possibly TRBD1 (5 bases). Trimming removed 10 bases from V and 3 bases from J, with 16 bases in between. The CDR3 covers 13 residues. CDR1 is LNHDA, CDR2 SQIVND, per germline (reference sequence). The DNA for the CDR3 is TGTGCCACAGACAGAGGACAAGGCTACGAGCAGTACTTC. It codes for CATDRGQGYEQYF.

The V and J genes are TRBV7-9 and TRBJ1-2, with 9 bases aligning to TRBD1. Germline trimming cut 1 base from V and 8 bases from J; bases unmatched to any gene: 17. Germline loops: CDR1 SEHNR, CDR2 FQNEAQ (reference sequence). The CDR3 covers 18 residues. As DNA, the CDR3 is TGTGCCAGCAGCTTAGGTTGGCCCCCCGCGACAGGGGGTTTCGGCTACACCTTC. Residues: CASSLGWPPATGGFGYTF.

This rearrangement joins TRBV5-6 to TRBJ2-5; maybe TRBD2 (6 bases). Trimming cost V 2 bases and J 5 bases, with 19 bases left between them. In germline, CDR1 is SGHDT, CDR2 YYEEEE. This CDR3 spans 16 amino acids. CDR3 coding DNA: TGTGCCAGCAGCTTTACGGGAGAACGATCCACGGAGACCCAGTACTTC. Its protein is CASSFTGERSTETQYF.

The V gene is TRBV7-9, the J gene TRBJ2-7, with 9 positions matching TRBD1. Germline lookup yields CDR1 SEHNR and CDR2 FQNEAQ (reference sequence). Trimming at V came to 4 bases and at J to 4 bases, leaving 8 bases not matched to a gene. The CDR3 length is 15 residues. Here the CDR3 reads CASSSGTGNGYEQYF. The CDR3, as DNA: TGTGCCAGCAGCTCCGGGACAGGGAATGGGTACGAGCAGTACTTC.

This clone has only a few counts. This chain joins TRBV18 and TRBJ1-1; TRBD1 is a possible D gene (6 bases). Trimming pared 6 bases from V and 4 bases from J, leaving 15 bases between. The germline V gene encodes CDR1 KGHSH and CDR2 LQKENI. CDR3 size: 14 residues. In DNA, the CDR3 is TGTGCCAGCTCGCCCGGACAGACCGTCACTGAAGCTTTCTTT. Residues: CASSPGQTVTEAFF.

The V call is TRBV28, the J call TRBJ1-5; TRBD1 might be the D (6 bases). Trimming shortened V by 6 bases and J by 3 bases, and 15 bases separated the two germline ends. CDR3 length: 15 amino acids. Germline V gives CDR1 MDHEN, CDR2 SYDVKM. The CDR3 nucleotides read TGTGCCAGCAGGAAGCTCCAGGGGATCAATCAGCCCCAGCATTTT. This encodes CASRKLQGINQPQHF.

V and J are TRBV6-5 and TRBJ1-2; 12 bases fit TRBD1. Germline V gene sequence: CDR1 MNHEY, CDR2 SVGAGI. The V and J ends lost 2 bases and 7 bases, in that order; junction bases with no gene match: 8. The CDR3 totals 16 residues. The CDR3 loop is CASSYKPGQGAGGYTF. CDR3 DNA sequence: TGTGCCAGCAGTTACAAACCGGGACAGGGGGCCGGTGGCTACACCTTC.

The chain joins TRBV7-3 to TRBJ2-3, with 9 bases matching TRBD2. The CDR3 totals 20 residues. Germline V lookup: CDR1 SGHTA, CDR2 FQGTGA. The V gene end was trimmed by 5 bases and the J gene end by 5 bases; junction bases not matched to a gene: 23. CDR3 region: CASSHPIETSGGGGVDTQYF. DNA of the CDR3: TGTGCCAGCAGCCACCCAATCGAGACTAGCGGAGGAGGTGGGGTAGATACGCAGTATTTT.

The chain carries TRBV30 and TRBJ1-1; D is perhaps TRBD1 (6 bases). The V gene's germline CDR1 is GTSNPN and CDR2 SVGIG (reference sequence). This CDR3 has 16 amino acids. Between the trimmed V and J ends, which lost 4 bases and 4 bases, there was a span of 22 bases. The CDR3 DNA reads TGTGCCTGGATTTATACCGGGACAATTGGGGTCACTGAAGCTTTCTTT. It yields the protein CAWIYTGTIGVTEAFF.

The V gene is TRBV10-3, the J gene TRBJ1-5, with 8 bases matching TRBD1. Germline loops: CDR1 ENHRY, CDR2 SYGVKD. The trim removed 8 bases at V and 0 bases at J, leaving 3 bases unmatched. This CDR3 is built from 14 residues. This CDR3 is CAIGGQDSNQPQHF. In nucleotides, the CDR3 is TGTGCCATCGGGGGACAGGATAGCAATCAGCCCCAGCATTTT.

In DNA form, the CDR3 reads TGTGCCAGCAGTGAAGGCTACACAGATACGCAGTATTTT. Protein sequence: CASSEGYTDTQYF. The rearrangement links TRBV6-1 to TRBJ2-3; the D is unclear. This CDR3 is built from 13 residues. Trimming took 1 base from V and 2 from J, leaving 4 bases between them. CDR1 and CDR2 (germline): MNHNS, SASEGT.

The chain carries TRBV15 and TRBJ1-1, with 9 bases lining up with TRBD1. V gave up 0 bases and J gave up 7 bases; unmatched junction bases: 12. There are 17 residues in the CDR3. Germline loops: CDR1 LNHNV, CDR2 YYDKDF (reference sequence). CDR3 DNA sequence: TGTGCCACCAGCAGAGAAAGGCTAGGGGACAGGGCTGGTGAAGCTTTCTTT. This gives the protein CATSRERLGDRAGEAFF.